This TCR beta chain was observed in a study of T cell repertoires in cytomegalovirus infection. The CDR3 loop spans 13 amino acids. TCRdb itself ran the reads through MiXCR, one entry per CDR3 protein. The repertoire holds 250,000 to 400,000 distinct CDR3 sequences, 20% to 25% seen once, with more than 10% in the top ten. In the case of this clonotype: What it binds is not known. A junction boundary mismatches the germline segment, possibly from a read error.

The source of this sequence is a human donor in good health (CMV status not recorded). Some clones in this sample may be carry-over from other donors' samples. The sequencing used cultured PBMCs, collected from culture after CMV antigen stimulation. The chain links TRBV5-3 to TRBJ2-3; 7 positions match TRBD2. TRBV5-3 is an ORF; its function is uncertain. Here the CDR3 DNA reads TGTGCCAGCAGCTTGGACGGGAGGGATACGCAGTATTTT. It yields the protein CASSLDGRDTQYF.